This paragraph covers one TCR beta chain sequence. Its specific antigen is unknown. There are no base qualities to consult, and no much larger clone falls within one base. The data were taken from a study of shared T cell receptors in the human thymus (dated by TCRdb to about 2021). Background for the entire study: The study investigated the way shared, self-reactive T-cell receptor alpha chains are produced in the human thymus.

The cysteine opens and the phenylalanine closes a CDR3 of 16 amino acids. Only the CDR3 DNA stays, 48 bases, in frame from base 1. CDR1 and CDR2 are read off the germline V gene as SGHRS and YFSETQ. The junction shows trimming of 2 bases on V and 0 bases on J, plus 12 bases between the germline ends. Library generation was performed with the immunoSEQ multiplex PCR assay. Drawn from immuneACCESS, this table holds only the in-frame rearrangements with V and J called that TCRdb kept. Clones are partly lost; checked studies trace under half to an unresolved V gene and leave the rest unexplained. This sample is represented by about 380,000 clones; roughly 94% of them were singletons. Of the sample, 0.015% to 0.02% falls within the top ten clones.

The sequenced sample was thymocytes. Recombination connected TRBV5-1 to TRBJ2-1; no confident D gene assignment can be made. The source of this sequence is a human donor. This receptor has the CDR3 CASSLAHRPSYNEQFF. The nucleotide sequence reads TGCGCCAGCAGCTTAGCGCACCGCCCCTCCTACAATGAGCAGTTCTTC.